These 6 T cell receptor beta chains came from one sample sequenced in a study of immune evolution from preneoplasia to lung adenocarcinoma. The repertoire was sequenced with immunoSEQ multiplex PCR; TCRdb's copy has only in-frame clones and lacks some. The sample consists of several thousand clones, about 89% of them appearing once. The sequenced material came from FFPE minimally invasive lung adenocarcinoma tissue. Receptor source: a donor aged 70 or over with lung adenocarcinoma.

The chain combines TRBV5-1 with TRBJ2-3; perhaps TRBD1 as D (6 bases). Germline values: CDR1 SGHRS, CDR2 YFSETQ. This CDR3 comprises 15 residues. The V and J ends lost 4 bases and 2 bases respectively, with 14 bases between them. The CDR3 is CASSVTGLNTDTQYF. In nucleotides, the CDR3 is TGCGCCAGCAGCGTGACAGGCCTAAACACAGATACGCAGTATTTT.

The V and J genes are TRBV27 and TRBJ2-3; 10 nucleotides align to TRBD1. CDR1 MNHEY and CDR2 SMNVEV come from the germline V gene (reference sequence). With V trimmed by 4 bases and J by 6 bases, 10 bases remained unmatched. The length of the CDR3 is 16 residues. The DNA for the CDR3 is TGTGCCAGCAGTTCCCCCGGGACAGGGGTGTTTGATACGCAGTATTTT. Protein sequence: CASSSPGTGVFDTQYF.

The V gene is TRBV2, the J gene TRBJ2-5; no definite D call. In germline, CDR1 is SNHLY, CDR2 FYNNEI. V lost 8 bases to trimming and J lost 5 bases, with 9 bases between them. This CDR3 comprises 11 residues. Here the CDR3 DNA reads TGTGCCAGCGGAAGAATGGAGACCCAGTACTTC. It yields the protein CASGRMETQYF.

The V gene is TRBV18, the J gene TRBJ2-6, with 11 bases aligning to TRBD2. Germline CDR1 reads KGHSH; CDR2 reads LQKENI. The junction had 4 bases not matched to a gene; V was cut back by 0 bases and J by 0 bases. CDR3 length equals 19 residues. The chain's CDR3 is CASSPPWTSGFSGANVLTF. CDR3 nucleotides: TGTGCCAGCTCACCACCGTGGACTAGCGGGTTCTCTGGGGCCAACGTCCTGACTTTC.

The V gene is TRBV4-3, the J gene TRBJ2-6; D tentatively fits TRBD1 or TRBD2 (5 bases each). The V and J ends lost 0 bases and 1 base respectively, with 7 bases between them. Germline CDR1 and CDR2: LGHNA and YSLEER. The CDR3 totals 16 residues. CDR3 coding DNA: TGCGCCAGCAGCCAAGAGTGGGGGTCTGGGGCCAACGTCCTGACTTTC. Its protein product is CASSQEWGSGANVLTF.

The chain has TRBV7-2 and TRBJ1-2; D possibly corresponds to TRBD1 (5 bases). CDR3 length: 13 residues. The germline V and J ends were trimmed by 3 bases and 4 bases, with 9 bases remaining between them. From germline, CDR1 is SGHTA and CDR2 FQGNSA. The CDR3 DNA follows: TGTGCCAGCAGCTTTATAGGGACCTATGGCTACACCTTC. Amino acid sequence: CASSFIGTYGYTF. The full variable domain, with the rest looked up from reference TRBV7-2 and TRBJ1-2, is GAGVSQSPSNKVTEKGKDVELRCDPISGHTALYWYRQSLGQGLEFLIYFQGNSAPDKSGLPSDRFSAERTGGSVSTLTIQRTQQEDSAVYLCASSFIGTYGYTFGSGTRLTVV.